The entry below describes one T cell receptor beta chain. Ipilimumab-mediated CTLA-4 blockade plus focal radiation was given to patients having chemo-refractory metastatic non-small-cell lung cancer. This entry comes from a study of radiotherapy plus CTLA-4 blockade in lung cancer. Germline values: CDR1 MDHEN, CDR2 SYDVKM. V shed 6 bases and J 0 bases; nucleotides not matched to a gene: 4. CDR3 length equals 15 residues. Clones were sequenced by immunoSEQ multiplex PCR, and TCRdb holds only the in-frame ones, with some missing. The sample carries tens of thousands of clones, around 86% recorded once. The sequencing used peripheral blood, collected from a patient treated with radiotherapy plus ipilimumab. This TCR was recovered from a human donor with non-small cell lung cancer who had a partial response to radiotherapy plus ipilimumab. The V gene is TRBV28, the J gene TRBJ2-2; TRBD2 matches 7 bases. CDR3 in amino acids: CASRPGGSNTGELFF. The CDR3 DNA reads as TGTGCCAGCAGGCCGGGAGGTTCGAACACCGGGGAGCTGTTTTTT.